This TCR beta chain was identified in a study of cytomegalovirus exposure and HLA in healthy donors. Study-wide findings and caveats: TCR beta chains numbering 164 were designated cytomegalovirus-associated.

Clones were read by immunoSEQ multiplex PCR, and TCRdb kept only the in-frame ones, dropping some. The table includes about 170,000 clones, around nine tenths detected once. The length of the CDR3 is 12 residues. CDR1 and CDR2 (germline): SGHTA, FQGNSA. The V gene lost 5 bases and the J gene lost 6 bases, with 8 bases spanning the gap. Comments on this clone: Its antigen is undetermined.

The sample taken for sequencing was PBMCs. The origin of this receptor is a woman aged 18-29 years in good health and CMV-seropositive. The rearrangement joins TRBV7-2 to TRBJ1-5; D ambiguous. The DNA for the CDR3 is TGTGCCAGCAGCCCCGAGGGTCAGCCCCAGCATTTT. Amino acids: CASSPEGQPQHF.